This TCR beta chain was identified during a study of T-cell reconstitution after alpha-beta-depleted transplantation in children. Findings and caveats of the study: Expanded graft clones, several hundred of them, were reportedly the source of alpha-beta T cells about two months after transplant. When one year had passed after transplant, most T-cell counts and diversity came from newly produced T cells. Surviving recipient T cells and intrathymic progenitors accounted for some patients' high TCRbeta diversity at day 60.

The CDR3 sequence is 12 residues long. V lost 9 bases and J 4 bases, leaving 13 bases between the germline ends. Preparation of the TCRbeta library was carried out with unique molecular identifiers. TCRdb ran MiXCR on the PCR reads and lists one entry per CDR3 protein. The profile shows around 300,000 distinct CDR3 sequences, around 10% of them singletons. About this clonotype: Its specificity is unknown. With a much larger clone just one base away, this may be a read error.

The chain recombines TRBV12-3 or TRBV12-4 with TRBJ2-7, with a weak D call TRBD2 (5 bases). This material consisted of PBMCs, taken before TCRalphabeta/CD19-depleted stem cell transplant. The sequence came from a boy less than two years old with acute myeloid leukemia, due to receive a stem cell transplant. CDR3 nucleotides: TGTGCCAGAACCACGGGGTCGTACGAGCAGTACTTC. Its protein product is CARTTGSYEQYF.